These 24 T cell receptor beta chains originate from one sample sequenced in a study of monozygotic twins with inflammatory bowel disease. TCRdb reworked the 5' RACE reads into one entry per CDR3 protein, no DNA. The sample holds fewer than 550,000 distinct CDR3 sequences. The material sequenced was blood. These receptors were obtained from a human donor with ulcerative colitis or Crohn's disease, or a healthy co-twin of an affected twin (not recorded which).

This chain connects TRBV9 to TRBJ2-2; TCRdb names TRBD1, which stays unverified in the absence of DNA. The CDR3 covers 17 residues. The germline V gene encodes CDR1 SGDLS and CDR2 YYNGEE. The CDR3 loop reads CASSASPGQGTTGELFF. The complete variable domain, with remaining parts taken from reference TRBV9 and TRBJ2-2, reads DSGVTQTPKHLITATGQRVTLRCSPRSGDLSVYWYQQSLDQGLQFLIQYYNGEERAKGNILERFSAQQFPDLHSELNLSSLELGDSALYFCASSASPGQGTTGELFFGEGSRLTVL.

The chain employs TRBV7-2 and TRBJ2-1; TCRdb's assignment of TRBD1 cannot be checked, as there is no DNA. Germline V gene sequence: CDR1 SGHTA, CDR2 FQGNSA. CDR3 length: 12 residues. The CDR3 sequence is CASTPRGGEQFF.

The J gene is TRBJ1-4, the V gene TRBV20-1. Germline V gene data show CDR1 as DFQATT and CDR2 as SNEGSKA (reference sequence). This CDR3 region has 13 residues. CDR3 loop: CSARQSGNEKLFF.

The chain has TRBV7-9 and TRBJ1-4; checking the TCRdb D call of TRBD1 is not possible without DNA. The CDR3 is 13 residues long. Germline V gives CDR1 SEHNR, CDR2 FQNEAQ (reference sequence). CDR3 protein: CASSLGQAWELFF. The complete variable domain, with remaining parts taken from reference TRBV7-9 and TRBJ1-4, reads DTGVSQNPRHKITKRGQNVTFRCDPISEHNRLYWYRQTLGQGPEFLTYFQNEAQLEKSRLLSDRFSAERPKGSFSTLEIQRTEQGDSAMYLCASSLGQAWELFFGSGTQLSVL.

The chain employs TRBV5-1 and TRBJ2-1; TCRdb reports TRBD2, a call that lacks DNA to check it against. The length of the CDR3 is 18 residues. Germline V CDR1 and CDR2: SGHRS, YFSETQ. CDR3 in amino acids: CASSLVGDRLAGGNEQFF.

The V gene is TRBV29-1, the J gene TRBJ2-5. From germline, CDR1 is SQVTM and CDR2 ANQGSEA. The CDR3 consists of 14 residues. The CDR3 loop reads CSVKAYQPQETQYF.

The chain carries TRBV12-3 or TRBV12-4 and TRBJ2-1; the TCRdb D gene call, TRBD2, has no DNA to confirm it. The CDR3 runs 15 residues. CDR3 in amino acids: CASTDGLAGGPNQFF.

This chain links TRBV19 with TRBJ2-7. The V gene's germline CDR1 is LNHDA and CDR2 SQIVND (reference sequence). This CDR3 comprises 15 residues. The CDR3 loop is CASSPDGRTNYEQYF.

The CDR3 region is CASSPGISTDTQYF. The gene calls are TRBV18 and TRBJ2-3. CDR1 and CDR2 (germline): KGHSH, LQKENI. The CDR3 has 14 amino acids.

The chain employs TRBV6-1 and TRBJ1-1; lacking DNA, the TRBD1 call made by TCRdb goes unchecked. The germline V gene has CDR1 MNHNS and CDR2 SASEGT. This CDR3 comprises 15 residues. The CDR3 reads CASTRGSPMNTEAFF.

The CDR3 is CASSLAGGQGNTEAFF. The chain combines TRBV7-9 with TRBJ1-1; TCRdb's D gene call, TRBD1, goes unchecked for lack of DNA. CDR3 length: 16 residues. Germline values: CDR1 SEHNR, CDR2 FQNEAQ (reference sequence).

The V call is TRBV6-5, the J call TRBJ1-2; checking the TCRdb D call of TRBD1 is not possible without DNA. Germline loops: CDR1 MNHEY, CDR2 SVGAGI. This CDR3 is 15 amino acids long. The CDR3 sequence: CASSYSDRGGYGYTF.

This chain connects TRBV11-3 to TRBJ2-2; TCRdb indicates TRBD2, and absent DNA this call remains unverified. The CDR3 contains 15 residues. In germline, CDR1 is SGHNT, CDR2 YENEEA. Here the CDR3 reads CASSLGPLNTGELFF. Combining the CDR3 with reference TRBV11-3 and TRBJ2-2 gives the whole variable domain EAGVVQSPRYKIIEKKQPVAFWCNPISGHNTLYWYLQNLGQGPELLIRYENEEAVDDSQLPKDRFSAERLKGVDSTLKIQPAELGDSAVYLCASSLGPLNTGELFFGEGSRLTVL.

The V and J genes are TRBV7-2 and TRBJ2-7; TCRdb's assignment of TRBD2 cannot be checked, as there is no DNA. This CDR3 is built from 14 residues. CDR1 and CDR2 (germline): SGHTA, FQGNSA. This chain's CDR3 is CASSLGGEGYEQYF.

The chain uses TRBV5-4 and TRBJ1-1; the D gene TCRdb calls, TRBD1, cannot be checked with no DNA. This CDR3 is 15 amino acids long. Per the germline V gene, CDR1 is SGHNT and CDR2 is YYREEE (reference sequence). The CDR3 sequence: CASSSVGAGDTEAFF.

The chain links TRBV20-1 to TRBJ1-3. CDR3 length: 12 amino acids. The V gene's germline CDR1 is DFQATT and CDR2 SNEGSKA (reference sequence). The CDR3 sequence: CSAKTNGNTIYF.

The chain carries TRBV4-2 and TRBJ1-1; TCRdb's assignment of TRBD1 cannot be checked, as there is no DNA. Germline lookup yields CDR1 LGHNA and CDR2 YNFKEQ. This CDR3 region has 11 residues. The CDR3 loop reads CASSDRGEAFF.

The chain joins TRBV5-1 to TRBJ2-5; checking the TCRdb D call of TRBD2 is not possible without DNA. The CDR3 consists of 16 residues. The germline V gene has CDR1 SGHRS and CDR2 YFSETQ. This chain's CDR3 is CASNNPGTSGKETQYF.

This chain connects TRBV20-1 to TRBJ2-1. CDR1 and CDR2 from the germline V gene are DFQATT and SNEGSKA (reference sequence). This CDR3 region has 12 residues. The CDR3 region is CSARDIYNEQFF.

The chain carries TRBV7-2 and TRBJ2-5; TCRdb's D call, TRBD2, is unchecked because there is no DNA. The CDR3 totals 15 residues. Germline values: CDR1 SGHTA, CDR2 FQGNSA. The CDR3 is CARSLLGGTSETQYF.

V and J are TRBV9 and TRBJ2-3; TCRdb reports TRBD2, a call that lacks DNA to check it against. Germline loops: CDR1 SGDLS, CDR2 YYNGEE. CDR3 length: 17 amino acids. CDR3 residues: CASSADTVGLAGDTQYF.

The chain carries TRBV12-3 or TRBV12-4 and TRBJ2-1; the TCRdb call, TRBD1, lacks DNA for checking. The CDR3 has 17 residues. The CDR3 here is CASSLMWGGSSYNEQFF.

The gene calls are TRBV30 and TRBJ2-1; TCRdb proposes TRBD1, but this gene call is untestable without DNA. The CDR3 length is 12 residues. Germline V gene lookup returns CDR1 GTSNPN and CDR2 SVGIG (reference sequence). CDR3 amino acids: CAWSVQGGQGFF.

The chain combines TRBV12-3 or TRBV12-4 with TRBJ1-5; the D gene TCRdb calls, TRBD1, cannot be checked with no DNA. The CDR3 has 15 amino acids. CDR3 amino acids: CASSKTGGLVQPQHF.